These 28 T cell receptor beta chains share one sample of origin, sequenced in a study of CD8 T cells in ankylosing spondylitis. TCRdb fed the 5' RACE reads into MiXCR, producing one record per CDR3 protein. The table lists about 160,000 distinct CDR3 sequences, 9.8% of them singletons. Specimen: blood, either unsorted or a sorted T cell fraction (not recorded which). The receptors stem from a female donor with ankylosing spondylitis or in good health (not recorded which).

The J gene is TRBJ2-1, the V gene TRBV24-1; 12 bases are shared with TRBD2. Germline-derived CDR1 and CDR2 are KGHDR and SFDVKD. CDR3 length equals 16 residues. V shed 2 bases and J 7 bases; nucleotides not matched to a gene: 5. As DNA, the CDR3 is TGTGCCACCAGTGATTCGACTAGCGGGAGTCGAAATGAGCAGTTCTTC. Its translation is CATSDSTSGSRNEQFF.

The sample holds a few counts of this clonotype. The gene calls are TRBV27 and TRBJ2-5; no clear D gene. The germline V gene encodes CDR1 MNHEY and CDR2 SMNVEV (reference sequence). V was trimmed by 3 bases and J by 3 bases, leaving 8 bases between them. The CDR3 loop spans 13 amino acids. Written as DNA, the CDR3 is TGTGCCAGCAGTTTCTACTCAGAAGAGACCCAGTACTTC. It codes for CASSFYSEETQYF.

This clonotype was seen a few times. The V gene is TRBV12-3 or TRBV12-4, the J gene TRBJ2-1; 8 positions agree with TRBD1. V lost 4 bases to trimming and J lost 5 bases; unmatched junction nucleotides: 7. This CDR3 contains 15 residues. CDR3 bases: TGTGCCAGCAGTTCTGTCAGGGGGCCCGACAATGAGCAGTTCTTC. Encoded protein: CASSSVRGPDNEQFF.

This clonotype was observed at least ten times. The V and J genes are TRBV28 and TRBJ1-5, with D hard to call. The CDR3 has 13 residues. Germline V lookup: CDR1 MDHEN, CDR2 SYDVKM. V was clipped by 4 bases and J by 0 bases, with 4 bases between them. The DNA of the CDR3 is TGTGCCAGCAGTTGGGGTAGCAATCAGCCCCAGCATTTT. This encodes CASSWGSNQPQHF.

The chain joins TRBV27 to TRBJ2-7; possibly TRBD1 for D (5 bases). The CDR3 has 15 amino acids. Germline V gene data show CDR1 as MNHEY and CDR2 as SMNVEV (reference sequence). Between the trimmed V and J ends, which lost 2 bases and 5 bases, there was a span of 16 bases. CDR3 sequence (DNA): TGTGCCAGCAGTTTAGGGGCCTTCCAACCTAACGAGCAGTACTTC. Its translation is CASSLGAFQPNEQYF.

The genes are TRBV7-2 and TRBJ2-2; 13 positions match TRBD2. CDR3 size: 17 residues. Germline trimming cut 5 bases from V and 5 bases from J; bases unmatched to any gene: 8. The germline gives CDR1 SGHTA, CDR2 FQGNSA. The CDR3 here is CASSQPGLAGFTGELFF. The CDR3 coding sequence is TGTGCCAGCAGCCAACCGGGACTAGCGGGATTTACCGGGGAGCTGTTTTTT.

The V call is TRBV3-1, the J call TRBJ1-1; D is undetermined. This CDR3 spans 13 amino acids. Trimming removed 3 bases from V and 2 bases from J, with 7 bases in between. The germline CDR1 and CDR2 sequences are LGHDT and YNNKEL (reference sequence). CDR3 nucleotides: TGTGCCAGCAGCCAGGGGAGAAACACTGAAGCTTTCTTT. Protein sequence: CASSQGRNTEAFF.

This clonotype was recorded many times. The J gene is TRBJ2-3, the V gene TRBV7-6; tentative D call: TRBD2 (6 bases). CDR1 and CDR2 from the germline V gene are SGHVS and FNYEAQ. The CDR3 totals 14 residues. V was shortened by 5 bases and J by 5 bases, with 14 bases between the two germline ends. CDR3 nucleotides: TGTGCCAGCAGCCGTTTAGGGCGGGAAGATACGCAGTATTTT. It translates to CASSRLGREDTQYF. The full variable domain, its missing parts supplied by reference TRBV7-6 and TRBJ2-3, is GAGVSQSPRYKVTKRGQDVALRCDPISGHVSLYWYRQALGQGPEFLTYFNYEAQQDKSGLPNDRFSAERPEGSISTLTIQRTEQRDSAMYRCASSRLGREDTQYFGPGTRLTVL.

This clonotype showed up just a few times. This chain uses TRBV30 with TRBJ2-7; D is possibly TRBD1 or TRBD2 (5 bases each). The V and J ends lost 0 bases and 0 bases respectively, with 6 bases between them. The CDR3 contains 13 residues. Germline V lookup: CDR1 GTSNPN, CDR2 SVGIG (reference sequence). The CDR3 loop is CAWSVGGSYEQYF. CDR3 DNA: TGTGCCTGGAGTGTTGGGGGCTCCTACGAGCAGTACTTC.

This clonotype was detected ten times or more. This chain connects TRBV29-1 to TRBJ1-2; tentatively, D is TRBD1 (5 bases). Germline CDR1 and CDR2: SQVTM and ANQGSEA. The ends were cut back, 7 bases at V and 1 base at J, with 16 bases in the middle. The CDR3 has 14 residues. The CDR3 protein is CSALLPDSNYGYTF. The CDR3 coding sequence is TGCAGCGCCCTACTACCCGACAGTAACTATGGCTACACCTTC.

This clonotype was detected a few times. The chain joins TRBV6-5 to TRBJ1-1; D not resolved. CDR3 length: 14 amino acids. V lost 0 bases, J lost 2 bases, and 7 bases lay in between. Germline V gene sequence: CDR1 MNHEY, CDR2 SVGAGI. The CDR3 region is CASSYSLRNTEAFF. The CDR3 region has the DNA TGTGCCAGCAGTTACTCACTGAGAAACACTGAAGCTTTCTTT.

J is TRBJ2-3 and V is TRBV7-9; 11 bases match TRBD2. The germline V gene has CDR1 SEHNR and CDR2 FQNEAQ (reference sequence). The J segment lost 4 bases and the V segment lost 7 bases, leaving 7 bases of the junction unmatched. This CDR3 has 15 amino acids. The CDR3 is CASTMVAGGPDTQYF. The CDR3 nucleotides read TGTGCCAGCACCATGGTAGCGGGAGGGCCAGATACGCAGTATTTT.

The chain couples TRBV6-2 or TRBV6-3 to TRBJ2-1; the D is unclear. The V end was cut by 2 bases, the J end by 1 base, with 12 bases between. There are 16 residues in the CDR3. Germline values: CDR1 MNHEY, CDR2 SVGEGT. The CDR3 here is CASSYGIVPSYNEQFF. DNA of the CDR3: TGTGCCAGCAGTTACGGGATAGTCCCTTCCTACAATGAGCAGTTCTTC.

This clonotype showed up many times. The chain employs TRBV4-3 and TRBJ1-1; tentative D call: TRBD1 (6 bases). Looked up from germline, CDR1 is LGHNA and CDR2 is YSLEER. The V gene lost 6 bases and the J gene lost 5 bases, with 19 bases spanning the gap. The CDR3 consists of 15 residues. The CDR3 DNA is TGCGCCAGCAGTCTCTCCGGGACAACAGGGACTGAAGCTTTCTTT. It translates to CASSLSGTTGTEAFF.

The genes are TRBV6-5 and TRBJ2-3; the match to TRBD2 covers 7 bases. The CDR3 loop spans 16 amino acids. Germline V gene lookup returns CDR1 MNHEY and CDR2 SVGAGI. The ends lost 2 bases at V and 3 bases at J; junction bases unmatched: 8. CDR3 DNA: TGTGCCAGCAGTTACACGGCGGGAGTGGGGACAGATACGCAGTATTTT. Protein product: CASSYTAGVGTDTQYF.

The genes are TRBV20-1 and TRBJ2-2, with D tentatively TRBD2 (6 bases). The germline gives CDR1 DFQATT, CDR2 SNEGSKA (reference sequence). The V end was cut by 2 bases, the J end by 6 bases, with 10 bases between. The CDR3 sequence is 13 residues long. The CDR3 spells CSARTGTPGELFF. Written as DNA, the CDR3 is TGCAGTGCTAGAACCGGGACTCCCGGGGAGCTGTTTTTT.

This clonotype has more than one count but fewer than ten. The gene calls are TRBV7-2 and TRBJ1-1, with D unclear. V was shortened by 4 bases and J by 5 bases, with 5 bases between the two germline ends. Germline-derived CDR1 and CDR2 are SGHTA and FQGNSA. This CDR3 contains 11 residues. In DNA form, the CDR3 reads TGTGCCAGCAGCTGGTCAACTGAAGCTTTCTTT. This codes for CASSWSTEAFF.

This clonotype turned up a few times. CDR3 sequence: CARRRDEDREGPETQYF. The DNA of the CDR3 is TGTGCCAGGCGCCGGGATGAGGACCGAGAGGGGCCGGAGACCCAGTACTTC. V is TRBV7-2 and J is TRBJ2-5, with D perhaps being TRBD1 or TRBD2 (5 bases each). V was cut by 9 bases and J by 5 bases, with 28 bases left in between. The CDR3 extends over 17 amino acids. CDR1 SGHTA and CDR2 FQGNSA come from the germline V gene.

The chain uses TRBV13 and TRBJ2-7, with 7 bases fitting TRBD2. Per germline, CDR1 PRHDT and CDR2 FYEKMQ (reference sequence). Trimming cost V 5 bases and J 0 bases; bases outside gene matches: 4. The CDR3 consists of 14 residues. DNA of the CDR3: TGTGCCAGCAGCGAGCGGGGTAGCTCCTACGAGCAGTACTTC. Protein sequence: CASSERGSSYEQYF.

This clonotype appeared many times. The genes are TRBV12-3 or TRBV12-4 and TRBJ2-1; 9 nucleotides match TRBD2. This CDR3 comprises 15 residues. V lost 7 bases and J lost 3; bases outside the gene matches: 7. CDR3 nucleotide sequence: TGTGCCAGCACGCAACTAGCGGGCCTCTACAATGAGCAGTTCTTC. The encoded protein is CASTQLAGLYNEQFF.

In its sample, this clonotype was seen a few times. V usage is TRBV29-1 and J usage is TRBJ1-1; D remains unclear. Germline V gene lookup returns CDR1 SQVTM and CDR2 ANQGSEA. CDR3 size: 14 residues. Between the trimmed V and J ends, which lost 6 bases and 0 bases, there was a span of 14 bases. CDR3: CSVDRGVMNTEAFF. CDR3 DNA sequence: TGCAGCGTCGACCGCGGGGTCATGAACACTGAAGCTTTCTTT.

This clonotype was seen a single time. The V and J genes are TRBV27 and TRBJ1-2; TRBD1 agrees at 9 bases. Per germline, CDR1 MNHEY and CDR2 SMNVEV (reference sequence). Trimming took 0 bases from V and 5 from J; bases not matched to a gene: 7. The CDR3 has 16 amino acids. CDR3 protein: CASSLSRTGVGYGYTF. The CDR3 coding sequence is TGTGCCAGCAGTTTATCCCGGACAGGGGTAGGGTATGGCTACACCTTC.

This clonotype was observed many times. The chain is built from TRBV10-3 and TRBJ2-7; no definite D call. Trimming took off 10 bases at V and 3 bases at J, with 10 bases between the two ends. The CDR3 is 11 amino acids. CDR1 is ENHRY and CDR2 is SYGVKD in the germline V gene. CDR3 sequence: CATLGNYEQYF. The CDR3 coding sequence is TGTGCCACCCTGGGCAACTACGAGCAGTACTTC.

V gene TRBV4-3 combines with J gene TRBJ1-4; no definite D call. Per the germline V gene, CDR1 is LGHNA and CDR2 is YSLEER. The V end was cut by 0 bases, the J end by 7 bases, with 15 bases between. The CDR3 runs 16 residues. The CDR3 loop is CASSQDRMGRSEKLFF. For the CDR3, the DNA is TGCGCCAGCAGCCAAGATCGTATGGGGAGGAGTGAAAAACTGTTTTTT.

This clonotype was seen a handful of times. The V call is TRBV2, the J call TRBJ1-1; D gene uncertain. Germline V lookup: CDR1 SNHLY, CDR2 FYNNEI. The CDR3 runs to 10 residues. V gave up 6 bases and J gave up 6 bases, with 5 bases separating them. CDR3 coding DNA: TGTGCCAGCAGGCTGGCTGAAGCTTTCTTT. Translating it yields CASRLAEAFF.

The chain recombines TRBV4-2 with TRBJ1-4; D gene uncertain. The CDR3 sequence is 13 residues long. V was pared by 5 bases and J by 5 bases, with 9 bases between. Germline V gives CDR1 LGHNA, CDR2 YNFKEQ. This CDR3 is CASSIRMNEKLFF. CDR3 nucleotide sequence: TGTGCCAGCAGCATCAGGATGAATGAAAAACTGTTTTTT.

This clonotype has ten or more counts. CDR3 sequence reads: CASSRNPSEGYTF. The CDR3 nucleotides read TGTGCCAGCAGCCGCAATCCTTCGGAGGGCTACACCTTC. J is TRBJ1-2 and V is TRBV7-9; D is ambiguous. In germline, CDR1 is SEHNR, CDR2 FQNEAQ (reference sequence). V was shortened by 5 bases and J by 8 bases, with 15 bases between the two germline ends. The CDR3 sequence is 13 residues long.

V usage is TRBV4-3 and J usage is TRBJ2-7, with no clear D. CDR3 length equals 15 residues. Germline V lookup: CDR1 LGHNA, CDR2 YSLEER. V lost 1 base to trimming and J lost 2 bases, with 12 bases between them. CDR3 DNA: TGCGCCAGCAGCCAAGTTTACGACCCCACCTACGAGCAGTACTTC. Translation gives CASSQVYDPTYEQYF.